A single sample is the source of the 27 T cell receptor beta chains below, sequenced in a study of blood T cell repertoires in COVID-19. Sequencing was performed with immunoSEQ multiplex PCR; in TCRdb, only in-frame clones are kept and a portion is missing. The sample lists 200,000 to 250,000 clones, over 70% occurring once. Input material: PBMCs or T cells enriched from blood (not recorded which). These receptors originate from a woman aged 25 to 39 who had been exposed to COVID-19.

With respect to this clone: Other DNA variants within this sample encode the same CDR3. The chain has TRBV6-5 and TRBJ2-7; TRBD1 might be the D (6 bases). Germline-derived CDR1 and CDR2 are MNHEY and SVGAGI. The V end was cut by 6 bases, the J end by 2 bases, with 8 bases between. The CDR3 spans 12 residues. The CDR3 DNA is TGTGCCAGCAGGGACAGAGCCTACGAGCAGTACTTC. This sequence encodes CASRDRAYEQYF.

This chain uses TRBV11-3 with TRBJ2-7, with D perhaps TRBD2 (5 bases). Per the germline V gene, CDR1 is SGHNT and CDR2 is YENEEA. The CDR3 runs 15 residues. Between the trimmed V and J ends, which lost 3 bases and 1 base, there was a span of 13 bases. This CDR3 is CASSFKARGSYEQYF. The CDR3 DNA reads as TGTGCCAGCAGCTTCAAAGCGAGAGGGTCCTACGAGCAGTACTTC.

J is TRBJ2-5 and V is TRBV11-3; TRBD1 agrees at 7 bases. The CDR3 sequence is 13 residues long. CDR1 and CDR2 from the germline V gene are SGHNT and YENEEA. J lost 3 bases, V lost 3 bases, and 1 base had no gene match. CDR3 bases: TGTGCCAGCAGCTTGGGGACAGAAGAGACCCAGTACTTC. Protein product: CASSLGTEETQYF.

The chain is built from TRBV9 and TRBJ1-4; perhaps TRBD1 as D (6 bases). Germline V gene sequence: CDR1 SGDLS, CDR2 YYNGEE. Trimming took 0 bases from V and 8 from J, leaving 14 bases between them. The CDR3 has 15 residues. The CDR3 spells CASSVGQGSIEKLFF. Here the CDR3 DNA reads TGTGCCAGCAGCGTAGGCCAGGGGAGCATCGAAAAACTGTTTTTT.

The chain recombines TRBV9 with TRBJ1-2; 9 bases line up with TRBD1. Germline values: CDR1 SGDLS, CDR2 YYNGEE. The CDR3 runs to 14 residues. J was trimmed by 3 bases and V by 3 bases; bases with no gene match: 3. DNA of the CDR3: TGTGCCAGCAGCGCCACAGGGGGCGACTATGGCTACACCTTC. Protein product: CASSATGGDYGYTF.

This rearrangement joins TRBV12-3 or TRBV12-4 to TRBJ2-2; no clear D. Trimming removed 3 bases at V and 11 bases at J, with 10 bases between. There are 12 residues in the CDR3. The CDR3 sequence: CASSFRQEELFF. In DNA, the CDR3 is TGTGCCAGCAGTTTTCGGCAGGAAGAGCTGTTTTTT.

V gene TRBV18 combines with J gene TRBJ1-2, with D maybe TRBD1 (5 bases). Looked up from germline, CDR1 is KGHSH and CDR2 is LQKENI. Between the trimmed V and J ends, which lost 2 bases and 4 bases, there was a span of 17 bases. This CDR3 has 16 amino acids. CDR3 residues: CASSPKTDAISYGYTF. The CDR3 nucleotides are TGTGCCAGCTCACCAAAGACAGACGCGATTTCCTATGGCTACACCTTC.

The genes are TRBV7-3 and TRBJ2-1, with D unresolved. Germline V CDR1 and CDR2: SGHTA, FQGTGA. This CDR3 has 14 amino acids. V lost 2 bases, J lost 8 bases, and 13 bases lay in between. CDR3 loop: CASSLLGTSDEQFF. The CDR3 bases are TGTGCCAGCAGCTTACTCGGTACGAGCGATGAGCAGTTCTTC.

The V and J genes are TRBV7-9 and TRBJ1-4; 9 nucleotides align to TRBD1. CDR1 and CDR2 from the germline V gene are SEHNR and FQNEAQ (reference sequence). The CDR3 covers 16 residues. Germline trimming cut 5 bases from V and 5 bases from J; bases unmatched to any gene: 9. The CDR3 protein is CASSQLTGTGNEKLFF. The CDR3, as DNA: TGTGCCAGCAGCCAACTCACCGGGACAGGGAATGAAAAACTGTTTTTT.

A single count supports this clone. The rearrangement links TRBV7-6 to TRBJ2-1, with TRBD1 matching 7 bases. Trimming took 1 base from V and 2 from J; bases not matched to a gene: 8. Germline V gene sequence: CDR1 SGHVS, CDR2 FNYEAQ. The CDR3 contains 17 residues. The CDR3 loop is CASSLELRDSPYNEQFF. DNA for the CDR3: TGTGCCAGCAGCTTAGAATTACGGGACAGCCCCTACAATGAGCAGTTCTTC.

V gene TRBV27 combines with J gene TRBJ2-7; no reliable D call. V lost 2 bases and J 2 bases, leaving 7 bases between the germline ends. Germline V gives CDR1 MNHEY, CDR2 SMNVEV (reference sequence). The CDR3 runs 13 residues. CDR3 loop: CASSLRATYEQYF. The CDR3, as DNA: TGTGCCAGCAGTTTAAGAGCAACCTACGAGCAGTACTTC.

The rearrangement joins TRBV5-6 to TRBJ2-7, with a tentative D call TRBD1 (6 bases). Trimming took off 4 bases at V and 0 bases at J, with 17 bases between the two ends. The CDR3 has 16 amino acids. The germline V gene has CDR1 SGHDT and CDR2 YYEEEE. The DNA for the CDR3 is TGTGCCAGCAGCCCTATCGGGACACTGAGCTCCTACGAGCAGTACTTC. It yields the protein CASSPIGTLSSYEQYF.

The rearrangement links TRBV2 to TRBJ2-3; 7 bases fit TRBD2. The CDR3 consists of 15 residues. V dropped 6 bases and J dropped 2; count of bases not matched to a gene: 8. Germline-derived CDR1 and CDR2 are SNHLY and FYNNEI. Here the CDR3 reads CASSVREAYTDTQYF. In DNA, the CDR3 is TGTGCCAGCAGCGTCCGGGAGGCCTACACAGATACGCAGTATTTT.

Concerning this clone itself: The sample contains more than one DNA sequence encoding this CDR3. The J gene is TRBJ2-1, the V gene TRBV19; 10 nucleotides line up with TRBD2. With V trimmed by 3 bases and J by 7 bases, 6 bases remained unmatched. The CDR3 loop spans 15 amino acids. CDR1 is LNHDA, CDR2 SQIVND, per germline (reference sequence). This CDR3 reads CASSIRLAGVNEQFF. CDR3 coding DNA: TGTGCCAGTAGTATTCGCCTAGCGGGAGTTAATGAGCAGTTCTTC.

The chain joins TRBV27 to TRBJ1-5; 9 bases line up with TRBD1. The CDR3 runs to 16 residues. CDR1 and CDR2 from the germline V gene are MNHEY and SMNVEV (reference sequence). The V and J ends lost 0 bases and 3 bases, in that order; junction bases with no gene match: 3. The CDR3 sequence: CASSLSWDRANQPQHF. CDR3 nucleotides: TGTGCCAGCAGTTTATCCTGGGACAGGGCCAATCAGCCCCAGCATTTT.

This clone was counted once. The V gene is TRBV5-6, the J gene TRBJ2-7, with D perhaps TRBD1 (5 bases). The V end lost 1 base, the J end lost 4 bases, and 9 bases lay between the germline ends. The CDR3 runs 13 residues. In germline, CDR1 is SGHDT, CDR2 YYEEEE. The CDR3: CASSLQGLYEQYF. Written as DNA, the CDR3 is TGTGCCAGCAGCTTGCAGGGCCTGTACGAGCAGTACTTC.

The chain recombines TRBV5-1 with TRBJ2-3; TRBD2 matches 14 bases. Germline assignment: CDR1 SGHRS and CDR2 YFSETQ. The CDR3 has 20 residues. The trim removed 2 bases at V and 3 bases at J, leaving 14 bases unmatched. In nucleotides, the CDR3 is TGCGCCAGCAGCTTCGGACTAGCGGGAGGCCACGGGGGACTTACAGATACGCAGTATTTT. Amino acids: CASSFGLAGGHGGLTDTQYF.

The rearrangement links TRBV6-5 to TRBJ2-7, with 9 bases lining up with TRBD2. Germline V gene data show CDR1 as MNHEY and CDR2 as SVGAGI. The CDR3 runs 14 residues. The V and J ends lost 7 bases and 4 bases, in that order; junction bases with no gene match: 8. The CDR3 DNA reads TGTGCCAGCACGCGAATTAGCGGGGGTTACGAGCAGTACTTC. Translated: CASTRISGGYEQYF.

The CDR3: CASSYSDGRAEQFF. CDR3 coding DNA: TGTGCCAGCAGTTACTCGGACGGGAGGGCTGAGCAGTTCTTC. The chain uses TRBV6-5 and TRBJ2-1; 8 bases are shared with TRBD2. The V and J ends lost 0 bases and 9 bases, in that order; junction bases with no gene match: 4. CDR1 is MNHEY and CDR2 is SVGAGI in the germline V gene. This CDR3 has 14 residues.

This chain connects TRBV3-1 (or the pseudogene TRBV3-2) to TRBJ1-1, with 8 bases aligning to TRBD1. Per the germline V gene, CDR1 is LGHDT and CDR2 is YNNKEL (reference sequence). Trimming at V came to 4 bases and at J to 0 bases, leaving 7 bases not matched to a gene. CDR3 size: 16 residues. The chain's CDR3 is CASSRVAGGLNTEAFF. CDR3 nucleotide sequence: TGTGCCAGCAGCCGGGTCGCAGGGGGCCTGAACACTGAAGCTTTCTTT.

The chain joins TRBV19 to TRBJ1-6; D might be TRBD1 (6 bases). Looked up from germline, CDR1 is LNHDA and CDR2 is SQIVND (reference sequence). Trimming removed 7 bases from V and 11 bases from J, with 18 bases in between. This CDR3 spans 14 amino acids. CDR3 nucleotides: TGTGCCAGTACCCCCGGGACATCTTACGCACCCCTCCACTTT. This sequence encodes CASTPGTSYAPLHF.

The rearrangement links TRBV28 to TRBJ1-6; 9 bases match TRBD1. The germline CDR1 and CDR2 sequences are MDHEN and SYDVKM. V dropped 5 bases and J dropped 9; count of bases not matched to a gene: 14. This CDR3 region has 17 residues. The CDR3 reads CASSRATPGQGSSPLHF. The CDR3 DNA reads TGTGCCAGCAGTAGAGCGACACCGGGACAGGGCTCTTCACCCCTCCACTTT.

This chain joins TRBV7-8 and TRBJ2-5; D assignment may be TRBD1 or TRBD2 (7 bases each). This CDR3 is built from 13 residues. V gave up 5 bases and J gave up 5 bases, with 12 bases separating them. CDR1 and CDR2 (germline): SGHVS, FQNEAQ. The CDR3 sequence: CASSRQGGETQYF. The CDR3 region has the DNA TGTGCCAGCAGCCGACAGGGAGGGGAGACCCAGTACTTC. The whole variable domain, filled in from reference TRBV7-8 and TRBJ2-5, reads GAGVSQSPRYKVAKRGQDVALRCDPISGHVSLFWYQQALGQGPEFLTYFQNEAQLDKSGLPSDRFFAERPEGSVSTLKIQRTQQEDSAVYLCASSRQGGETQYFGPGTRLLVL.

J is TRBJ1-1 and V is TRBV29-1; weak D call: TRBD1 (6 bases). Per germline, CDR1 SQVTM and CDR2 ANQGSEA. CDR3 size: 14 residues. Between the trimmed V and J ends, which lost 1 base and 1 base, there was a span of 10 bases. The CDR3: CSVEGGRANTEAFF. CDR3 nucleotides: TGCAGCGTTGAAGGGGGGCGAGCGAACACTGAAGCTTTCTTT.

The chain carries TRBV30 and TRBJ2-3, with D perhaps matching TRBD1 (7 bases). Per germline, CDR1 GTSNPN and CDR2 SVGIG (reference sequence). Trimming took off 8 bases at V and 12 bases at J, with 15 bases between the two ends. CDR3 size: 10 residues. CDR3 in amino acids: CAGGTARQYF. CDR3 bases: TGTGCCGGGGGGACAGCCCGCCAGTATTTT. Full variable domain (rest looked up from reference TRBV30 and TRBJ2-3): SQTIHQWPATLVQPVGSPLSLECTVEGTSNPNLYWYRQAAGRGLQLLFYSVGIGQISSEVPQNLSASRPQDRQFILSSKKLLLSDSGFYLCAGGTARQYFGPGTRLTVL.

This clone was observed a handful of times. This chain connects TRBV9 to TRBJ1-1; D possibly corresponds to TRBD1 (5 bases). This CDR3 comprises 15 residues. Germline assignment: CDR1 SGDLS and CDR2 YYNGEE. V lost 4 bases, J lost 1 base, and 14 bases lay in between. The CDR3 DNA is TGTGCCAGCAGCCCGAATGCCAGGGCGAACACTGAAGCTTTCTTT. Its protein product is CASSPNARANTEAFF. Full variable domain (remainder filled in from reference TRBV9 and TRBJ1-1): DSGVTQTPKHLITATGQRVTLRCSPRSGDLSVYWYQQSLDQGLQFLIQYYNGEERAKGNILERFSAQQFPDLHSELNLSSLELGDSALYFCASSPNARANTEAFFGQGTRLTVV.

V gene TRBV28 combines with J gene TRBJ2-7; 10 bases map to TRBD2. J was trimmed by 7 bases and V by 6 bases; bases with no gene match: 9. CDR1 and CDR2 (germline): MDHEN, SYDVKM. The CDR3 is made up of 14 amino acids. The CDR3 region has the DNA TGTGCCAGCAGATATAGCGGGAGGATGGGGGAGCAGTACTTC. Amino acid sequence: CASRYSGRMGEQYF.